This TCR beta chain stems from a study of T cell responses to AZD1222 COVID-19 vaccine. The study, taken as a whole, reports: Two AZD1222 administrations were followed by greater Spike-specific TCR breadth and depth. Among the donors, most were white British and more were female, and clonal diversity was possibly underestimated. Regions left unmutated in variants are reportedly the target of nearly half of spike-specific TCRs.

V was clipped by 3 bases and J by 8 bases, with 10 bases between them. The CDR3 runs 13 residues. With regard to this clone: What it binds is not known. A read error is possible here, since a much larger clone lies one base away.

TCRdb keeps only in-frame clones here, not all; method: immunoSEQ multiplex PCR. The data hold 45,000 to 60,000 clones, with approximately 80% observed a single time. The sequencing used peripheral blood, collected on day 0 of AZD1222 vaccination. The clonotype comes from an adult in good health. This sequence joins TRBV12-3 or TRBV12-4 and TRBJ1-4, with D unresolved. In DNA form, the CDR3 reads TGTGCCAGCAGTTTCCCTCCGGGCGAAAAACTGTTTTTT. It specifies CASSFPPGEKLFF.